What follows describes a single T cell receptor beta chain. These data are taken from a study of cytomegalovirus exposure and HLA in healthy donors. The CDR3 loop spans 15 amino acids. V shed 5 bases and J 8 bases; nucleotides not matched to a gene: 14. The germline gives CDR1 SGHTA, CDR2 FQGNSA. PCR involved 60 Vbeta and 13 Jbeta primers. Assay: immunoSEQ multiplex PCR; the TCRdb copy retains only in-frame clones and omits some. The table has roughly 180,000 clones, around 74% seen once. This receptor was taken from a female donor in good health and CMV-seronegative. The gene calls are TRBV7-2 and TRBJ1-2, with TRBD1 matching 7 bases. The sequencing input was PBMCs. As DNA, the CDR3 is TGTGCCAGCAGCCGCAACCGACAGGGTTCGGAGGGCTACACCTTC. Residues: CASSRNRQGSEGYTF.